Presented here are 26 T cell receptor beta chains from one specimen sequenced in a study of T cell repertoires in cytomegalovirus infection. TCRdb itself ran the reads through MiXCR, one entry per CDR3 protein. Here the sample spans 740,000 or so distinct CDR3 sequences, under 40% being singletons. Source material: PBMCs. The receptors shown here come from a human donor in good health (CMV status not recorded). Some clones in this sample may be carry-over from other donors' samples.

The gene calls are TRBV10-2 and TRBJ1-3; D unclear. Per the germline V gene, CDR1 is WSHSY and CDR2 is SAAADI. This CDR3 contains 13 residues. The ends were cut back, 6 bases at V and 0 bases at J, with 6 bases in the middle. Here the CDR3 DNA reads TGCGCCAGCAGCGACACCTCTGGAAACACCATATATTTT. Translating gives CASSDTSGNTIYF.

This chain uses TRBV7-8 with TRBJ2-6; a weak D match, TRBD1 (6 bases). The CDR3 extends over 20 amino acids. V was shortened by 0 bases and J by 0 bases, with 18 bases between the two germline ends. Germline V gives CDR1 SGHVS, CDR2 FQNEAQ. This CDR3 is CASSLAHPETGLSGANVLTF. The DNA for the CDR3 is TGTGCCAGCAGCTTAGCCCATCCTGAGACAGGACTCTCTGGGGCCAACGTCCTGACTTTC.

This clonotype has just a few counts. The chain carries TRBV6-2 or TRBV6-3 and TRBJ1-5; D remains ambiguous. Germline V gives CDR1 MNHEY, CDR2 SVGEGT. The CDR3 totals 14 residues. The ends were cut back, 5 bases at V and 4 bases at J, with 12 bases in the middle. CDR3 loop: CASSRYAQNQPQHF. Here the CDR3 DNA reads TGTGCCAGCAGTAGATATGCCCAAAATCAGCCCCAGCATTTT.

The V gene is TRBV5-6, the J gene TRBJ1-5; D unresolved. The CDR3 runs to 14 residues. The ends were cut back, 1 base at V and 6 bases at J, with 11 bases in the middle. Germline V gene data show CDR1 as SGHDT and CDR2 as YYEEEE. The CDR3 sequence is CASSLWAGGQPQHF. For the CDR3, the DNA is TGTGCCAGCAGCTTGTGGGCAGGCGGTCAGCCCCAGCATTTT.

The gene calls are TRBV4-2 and TRBJ2-7, with 15 nucleotides matching TRBD2. CDR3 length equals 21 residues. J lost 0 bases, V lost 4 bases, and 16 bases had no gene match. The germline V gene encodes CDR1 LGHNA and CDR2 YNFKEQ. The CDR3 DNA reads TGTGCCAGCAGCCGCGTATATCGGACTAGCGGGAGGGCCTCGGGCTCCTACGAGCAGTACTTC. Protein product: CASSRVYRTSGRASGSYEQYF.

This clonotype showed up many times. This chain joins TRBV11-2 and TRBJ1-1, with 9 bases lining up with TRBD1. V lost 5 bases to trimming and J lost 8 bases; unmatched junction nucleotides: 12. Per the germline V gene, CDR1 is SGHAT and CDR2 is FQNNGV. The CDR3 is 15 residues long. Here the CDR3 DNA reads TGTGCCAGCAGCCGAGGGGGACAGGGAAATAGAGAAGCTTTCTTT. Its protein product is CASSRGGQGNREAFF.

This clonotype appeared many times. This chain connects TRBV7-2 to TRBJ1-2; no reliable D call. The germline V gene encodes CDR1 SGHTA and CDR2 FQGNSA. The germline V and J ends were trimmed by 5 bases and 7 bases, with 11 bases remaining between them. The CDR3 extends over 12 amino acids. This CDR3 is CASSKKPGGYTF. CDR3 nucleotides: TGTGCCAGCAGCAAAAAGCCCGGTGGCTACACCTTC.

This sequence joins TRBV28 and TRBJ1-3; TRBD1 matches at 7 bases. The V and J ends lost 6 bases and 0 bases, in that order; junction bases with no gene match: 5. The germline gives CDR1 MDHEN, CDR2 SYDVKM. The CDR3 spans 15 residues. CDR3 sequence reads: CASREQGFSGNTIYF. DNA of the CDR3: TGTGCCAGCAGGGAACAGGGGTTCTCTGGAAACACCATATATTTT.

In this sample, this clonotype turned up many times. This chain joins TRBV4-1 and TRBJ1-1; D uncertain. This CDR3 comprises 15 residues. Germline values: CDR1 MGHRA, CDR2 YSYEKL. Trimming stripped 2 bases from V and 1 base from J, with 11 bases between. The CDR3 loop is CASSQTTGRNTEAFF. The DNA for the CDR3 is TGCGCCAGCAGCCAAACAACGGGGAGGAACACTGAAGCTTTCTTT.

This clonotype occurred a few times. The chain links TRBV28 to TRBJ2-7; 10 nucleotides match TRBD1. Germline trimming cut 4 bases from V and 1 base from J; bases unmatched to any gene: 16. The CDR3 has 19 residues. The germline V gene encodes CDR1 MDHEN and CDR2 SYDVKM. The chain's CDR3 is CASSYGLPWGQGWSYEQYF. The CDR3 DNA reads as TGTGCCAGCAGTTACGGGCTACCGTGGGGACAGGGGTGGTCCTACGAGCAGTACTTC.

The chain employs TRBV18 and TRBJ2-1, with TRBD1 matching 9 bases. After removal of 4 bases from V and 3 bases from J, the junction contained 7 bases not matched to a gene. This CDR3 region has 16 residues. Germline lookup yields CDR1 KGHSH and CDR2 LQKENI. In DNA, the CDR3 is TGTGCCAGCTCACGGAGCCGGGACAGGGTCTACAATGAGCAGTTCTTC. It yields the protein CASSRSRDRVYNEQFF.

This chain joins TRBV11-2 and TRBJ1-2; maybe TRBD1 (5 bases). V was pared by 4 bases and J by 4 bases, with 22 bases between. The CDR3 spans 17 residues. Germline loops: CDR1 SGHAT, CDR2 FQNNGV. The CDR3 DNA reads TGTGCCAGCAGCTCGCGGGACGCCGAGCGTAGGGGCTATGGCTACACCTTC. Amino acid sequence: CASSSRDAERRGYGYTF. The whole variable domain, remainder taken from reference TRBV11-2 and TRBJ1-2, is EAGVAQSPRYKIIEKRQSVAFWCNPISGHATLYWYQQILGQGPKLLIQFQNNGVVDDSQLPKDRFSAERLKGVDSTLKIQPAKLEDSAVYLCASSSRDAERRGYGYTFGSGTRLTVV.

This chain uses TRBV28 with TRBJ1-1; D gene unclear. The germline CDR1 and CDR2 sequences are MDHEN and SYDVKM. The CDR3 is 15 amino acids. Trimming removed 8 bases at V and 4 bases at J, with 20 bases between. CDR3 sequence reads: CASPPLRAAITEAFF. CDR3 bases: TGTGCCAGCCCCCCATTAAGGGCGGCGATCACTGAAGCTTTCTTT.

This clonotype has a count of ten or more. This sequence joins TRBV4-1 and TRBJ1-6, with D possibly being TRBD1 (5 bases). The CDR3 has 15 residues. Germline CDR1 MGHRA, CDR2 YSYEKL. V was cut by 0 bases and J by 8 bases, with 11 bases left in between. The CDR3 protein is CASSQEPGRHSPLHF. The DNA for the CDR3 is TGCGCCAGCAGCCAAGAACCGGGGCGGCATTCACCCCTCCACTTT.

This chain links TRBV7-2 with TRBJ2-1; 8 nucleotides align to TRBD2. This CDR3 has 18 residues. CDR1 SGHTA and CDR2 FQGNSA come from the germline V gene. V gave up 4 bases and J gave up 5 bases; unmatched junction bases: 16. CDR3 DNA sequence: TGTGCCAGCAGCTCCCGACGGGGGGGCCAAGGTTTACACAATGAGCAGTTCTTC. The encoded protein is CASSSRRGGQGLHNEQFF.

This sequence joins TRBV20-1 and TRBJ2-2, with D perhaps matching TRBD2 (5 bases). The germline gives CDR1 DFQATT, CDR2 SNEGSKA (reference sequence). V lost 3 bases and J lost 4, with 12 bases in between. CDR3 length: 14 residues. Written as DNA, the CDR3 is TGCAGTGCTAGTTCCGGGATATTCACCGGGGAGCTGTTTTTT. Translating it yields CSASSGIFTGELFF.

The gene calls are TRBV30 and TRBJ2-7; D unresolved. In germline, CDR1 is GTSNPN, CDR2 SVGIG (reference sequence). Trimming removed 0 bases at V and 5 bases at J, with 14 bases between. This CDR3 comprises 14 residues. In nucleotides, the CDR3 is TGTGCCTGGAGTGTACCCCGGCTCCGGAACGAGCAGTACTTC. It is translated as CAWSVPRLRNEQYF.

This rearrangement joins TRBV28 to TRBJ2-7, with D possibly called TRBD1 or TRBD2 (6 bases each). This CDR3 comprises 14 residues. Trimming stripped 10 bases from V and 5 bases from J, with 21 bases between. Germline CDR1 is MDHEN and CDR2 is SYDVKM. For the CDR3, the DNA is TGTGCCACCATCGGGGGCACACCCCCCAACGAGCAGTACTTC. The encoded protein is CATIGGTPPNEQYF.

The count of this clonotype is one. One end of the junction varies from germline; a read error may be responsible. The chain combines TRBV7-6 with TRBJ2-3; D may be TRBD2 (6 bases). The germline V gene has CDR1 SGHVS and CDR2 FNYEAQ. The CDR3 sequence is 14 residues long. The CDR3 reads CASRRLDGTDTQSF. CDR3 nucleotides: TGTGCCAGCAGGCGACTAGACGGTACAGATACGCAGTCTTTT.

This clonotype came up many times. The rearrangement links TRBV7-9 to TRBJ1-1; maybe TRBD1 (6 bases). Germline V gives CDR1 SEHNR, CDR2 FQNEAQ (reference sequence). V was trimmed by 2 bases and J by 11 bases, leaving 9 bases between them. The CDR3 extends over 11 amino acids. The CDR3 DNA follows: TGTGCCAGCAGCTTACAGGGGTATGCTTTCTTT. Translation gives CASSLQGYAFF.

The genes are TRBV28 and TRBJ2-1, with 8 bases that match TRBD1. Germline-derived CDR1 and CDR2 are MDHEN and SYDVKM. The CDR3 consists of 14 residues. The junction had 9 bases not matched to a gene; V was cut back by 6 bases and J by 8 bases. This chain's CDR3 is CASSHRTGSHEQFF. DNA for the CDR3: TGTGCCAGCAGCCACCGGACAGGGTCTCATGAGCAGTTCTTC.

This clonotype was recorded at least ten times. Written as DNA, the CDR3 is TGCAGTGCTAGAGATCCAGGGGGCTTGAATTCACCCCTCCACTTT. Its translation: CSARDPGGLNSPLHF. The chain links TRBV20-1 to TRBJ1-6; 8 bases fit TRBD1. Germline-derived CDR1 and CDR2 are DFQATT and SNEGSKA (reference sequence). J gave up 7 bases and V 0 bases, and 5 bases lay outside the gene matches. This CDR3 has 15 residues.

CDR3 sequence: CASSQAVQVPEKLFF. DNA for the CDR3: TGTGCCAGCAGCCAAGCAGTCCAGGTGCCTGAAAAACTGTTTTTT. The chain employs TRBV4-2 and TRBJ1-4; D is unresolved. V was clipped by 1 base and J by 7 bases, with 13 bases between them. This CDR3 has 15 amino acids. CDR1 is LGHNA, CDR2 YNFKEQ, per germline.

This clonotype has just a few counts. V usage is TRBV24-1 and J usage is TRBJ2-5, with D possibly matching TRBD1 (6 bases). V lost 6 bases and J 1 base, leaving 14 bases between the germline ends. Germline CDR1 and CDR2: KGHDR and SFDVKD. This CDR3 is 15 amino acids long. CDR3 residues: CATSRGQRSQETQYF. The CDR3 DNA reads as TGTGCCACCAGTCGCGGACAGAGATCCCAAGAGACCCAGTACTTC.

On this clonotype itself: Germline is not matched at one junction end, which may reflect a read error. This chain joins TRBV27 and TRBJ1-6; maybe TRBD1 (5 bases). CDR3 length: 15 amino acids. Germline V gene lookup returns CDR1 MNHEY and CDR2 SMNVEV (reference sequence). CDR3 protein: CASHPLGTAHSPIPF. CDR3 nucleotides: TGTGCCAGCCACCCACTGGGGACTGCTCATTCACCCATCCCCTTT.

On this clonotype itself: Compared with germline, one end of the junction differs, possibly owing to a read error. CDR3 residues: CASSHSTGVAQPQHF. The CDR3 DNA follows: TGTGCCAGCAGTCACTCGACAGGGGTCGCGCAGCCCCAGCATTTT. V usage is TRBV6-2 or TRBV6-3 and J usage is TRBJ1-5; 8 nucleotides agree with TRBD1. CDR3 length equals 15 residues. The germline CDR1 and CDR2 sequences are MNHEY and SVGEGT.